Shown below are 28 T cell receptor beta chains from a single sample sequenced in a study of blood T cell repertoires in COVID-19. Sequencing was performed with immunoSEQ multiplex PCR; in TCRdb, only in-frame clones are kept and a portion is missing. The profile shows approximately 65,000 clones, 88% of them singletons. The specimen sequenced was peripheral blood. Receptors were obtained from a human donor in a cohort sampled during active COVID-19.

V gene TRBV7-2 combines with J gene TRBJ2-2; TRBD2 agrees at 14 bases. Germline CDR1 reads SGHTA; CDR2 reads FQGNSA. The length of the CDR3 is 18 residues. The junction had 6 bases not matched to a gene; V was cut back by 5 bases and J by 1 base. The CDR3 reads CASSGRGLAGENTGELFF. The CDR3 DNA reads TGTGCCAGCAGCGGTAGGGGACTAGCGGGGGAGAACACCGGGGAGCTGTTTTTT. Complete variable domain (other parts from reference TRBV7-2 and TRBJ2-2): GAGVSQSPSNKVTEKGKDVELRCDPISGHTALYWYRQSLGQGLEFLIYFQGNSAPDKSGLPSDRFSAERTGGSVSTLTIQRTQQEDSAVYLCASSGRGLAGENTGELFFGEGSRLTVL.

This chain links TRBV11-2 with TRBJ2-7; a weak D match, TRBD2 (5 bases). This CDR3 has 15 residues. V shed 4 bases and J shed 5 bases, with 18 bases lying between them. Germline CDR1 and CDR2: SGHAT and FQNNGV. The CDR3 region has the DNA TGTGCCAGCAGCTCACTCAGAAGCGGTGTGGACGAGCAGTACTTC. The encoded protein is CASSSLRSGVDEQYF.

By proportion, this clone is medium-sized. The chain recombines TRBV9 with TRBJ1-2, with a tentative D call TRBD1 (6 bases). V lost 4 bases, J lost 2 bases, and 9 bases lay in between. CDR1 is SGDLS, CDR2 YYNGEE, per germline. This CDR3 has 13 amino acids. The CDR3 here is CASSSRGNYGYTF. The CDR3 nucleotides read TGTGCCAGCAGCTCCAGGGGAAACTATGGCTACACCTTC. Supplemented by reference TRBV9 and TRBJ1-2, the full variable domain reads DSGVTQTPKHLITATGQRVTLRCSPRSGDLSVYWYQQSLDQGLQFLIQYYNGEERAKGNILERFSAQQFPDLHSELNLSSLELGDSALYFCASSSRGNYGYTFGSGTRLTVV.

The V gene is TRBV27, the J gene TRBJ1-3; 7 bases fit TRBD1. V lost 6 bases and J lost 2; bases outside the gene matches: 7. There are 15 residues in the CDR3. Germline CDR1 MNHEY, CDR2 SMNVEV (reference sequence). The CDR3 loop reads CASSPAGTAGNTIYF. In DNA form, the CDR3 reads TGTGCCAGCAGCCCCGCCGGGACAGCTGGAAACACCATATATTTT.

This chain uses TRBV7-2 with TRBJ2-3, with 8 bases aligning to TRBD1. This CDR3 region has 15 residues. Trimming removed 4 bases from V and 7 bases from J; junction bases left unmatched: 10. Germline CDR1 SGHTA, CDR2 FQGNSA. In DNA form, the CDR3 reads TGTGCCAGCAGCTCCGGGACAGGCTTTCGGAATACGCAGTATTTT. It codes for CASSSGTGFRNTQYF.

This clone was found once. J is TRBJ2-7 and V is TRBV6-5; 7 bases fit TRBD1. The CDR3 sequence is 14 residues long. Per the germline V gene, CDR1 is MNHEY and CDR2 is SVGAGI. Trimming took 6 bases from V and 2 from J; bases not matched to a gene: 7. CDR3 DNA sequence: TGTGCCAGCAGCCCCCACAGGGGAACCTACGAGCAGTACTTC. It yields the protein CASSPHRGTYEQYF.

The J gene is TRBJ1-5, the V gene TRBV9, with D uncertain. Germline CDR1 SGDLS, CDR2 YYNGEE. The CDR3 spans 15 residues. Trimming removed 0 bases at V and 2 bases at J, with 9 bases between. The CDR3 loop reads CASSVDSLGNQPQHF. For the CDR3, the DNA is TGTGCCAGCAGCGTAGATAGCCTAGGCAATCAGCCCCAGCATTTT.

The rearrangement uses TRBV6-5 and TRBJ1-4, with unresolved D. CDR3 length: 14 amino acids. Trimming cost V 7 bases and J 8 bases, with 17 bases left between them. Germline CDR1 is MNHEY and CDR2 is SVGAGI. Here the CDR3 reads CASKPARVGEKLFF. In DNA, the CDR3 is TGTGCCAGCAAGCCCGCGCGGGTGGGAGAAAAACTGTTTTTT.

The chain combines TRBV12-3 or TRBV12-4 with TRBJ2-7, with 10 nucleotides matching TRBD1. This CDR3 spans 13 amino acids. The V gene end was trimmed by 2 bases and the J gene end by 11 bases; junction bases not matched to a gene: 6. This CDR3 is CASSLSSGTGEYF. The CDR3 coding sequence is TGTGCCAGCAGTTTATCCTCCGGGACAGGGGAGTACTTC.

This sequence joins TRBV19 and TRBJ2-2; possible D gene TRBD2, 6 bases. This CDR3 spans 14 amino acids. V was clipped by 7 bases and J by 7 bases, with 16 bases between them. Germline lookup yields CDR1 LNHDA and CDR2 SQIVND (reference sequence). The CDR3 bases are TGTGCCAGTAACTTGGGGGGAAGGTTCGGGGAGCTGTTTTTT. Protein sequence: CASNLGGRFGELFF.

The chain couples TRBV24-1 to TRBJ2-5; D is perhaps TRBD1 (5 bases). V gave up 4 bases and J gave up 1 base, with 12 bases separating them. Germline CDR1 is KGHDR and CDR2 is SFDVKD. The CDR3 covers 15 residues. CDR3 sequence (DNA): TGTGCCACCAGTGACCCCTTAGGGGTCCAAGAGACCCAGTACTTC. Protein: CATSDPLGVQETQYF.

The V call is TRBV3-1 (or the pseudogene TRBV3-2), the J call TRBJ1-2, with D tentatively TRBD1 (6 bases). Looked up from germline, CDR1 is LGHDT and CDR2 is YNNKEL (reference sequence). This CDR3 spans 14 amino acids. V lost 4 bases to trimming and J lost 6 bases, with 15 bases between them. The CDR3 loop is CASSLYQGNHGYTF. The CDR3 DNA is TGTGCCAGCAGCCTATACCAGGGGAACCATGGCTACACCTTC.

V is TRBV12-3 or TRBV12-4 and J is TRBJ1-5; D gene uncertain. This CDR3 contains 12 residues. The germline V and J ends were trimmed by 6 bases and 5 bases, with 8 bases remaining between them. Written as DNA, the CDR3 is TGTGCCAGCAGGAGCGGTGATCAGCCCCAGCATTTT. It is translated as CASRSGDQPQHF.

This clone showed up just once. The CDR3 DNA sequence: TGTGCCAGCAGCTTTTCGTCGACAGGGAAAAACTATGGCTACACCTTC. This sequence encodes CASSFSSTGKNYGYTF. The V call is TRBV7-9, the J call TRBJ1-2; 7 nucleotides match TRBD1. Germline V CDR1 and CDR2: SEHNR, FQNEAQ (reference sequence). This CDR3 is built from 16 residues. With 3 bases clipped from V and 2 bases from J, the junction kept 9 bases outside the gene matches. Full variable domain (rest looked up from reference TRBV7-9 and TRBJ1-2): DTGVSQNPRHKITKRGQNVTFRCDPISEHNRLYWYRQTLGQGPEFLTYFQNEAQLEKSRLLSDRFSAERPKGSFSTLEIQRTEQGDSAMYLCASSFSSTGKNYGYTFGSGTRLTVV.

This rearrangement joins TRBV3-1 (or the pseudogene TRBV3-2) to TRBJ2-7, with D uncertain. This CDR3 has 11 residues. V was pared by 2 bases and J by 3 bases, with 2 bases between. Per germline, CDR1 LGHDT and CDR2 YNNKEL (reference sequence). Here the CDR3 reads CASSQLYEQYF. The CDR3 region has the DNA TGTGCCAGCAGCCAACTCTACGAGCAGTACTTC.

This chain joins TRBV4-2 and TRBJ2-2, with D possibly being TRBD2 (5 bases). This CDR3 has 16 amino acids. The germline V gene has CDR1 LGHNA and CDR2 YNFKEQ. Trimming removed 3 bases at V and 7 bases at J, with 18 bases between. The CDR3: CASSHPPSGIDGELFF. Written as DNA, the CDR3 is TGTGCCAGCAGCCATCCCCCGTCGGGGATCGACGGGGAGCTGTTTTTT.

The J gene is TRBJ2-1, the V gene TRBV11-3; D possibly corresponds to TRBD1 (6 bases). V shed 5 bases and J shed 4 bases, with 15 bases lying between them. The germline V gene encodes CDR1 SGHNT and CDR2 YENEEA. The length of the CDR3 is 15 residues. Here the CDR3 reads CASSPGTNGYNEQFF. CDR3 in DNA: TGTGCCAGCAGCCCCGGGACAAACGGGTACAATGAGCAGTTCTTC.

CDR3 residues: CASRMIRGTQQETQYF. The CDR3, as DNA: TGTGCCAGCAGAATGATCCGGGGAACCCAACAAGAGACCCAGTACTTC. The rearrangement links TRBV6-6 to TRBJ2-5; a possible D gene is TRBD2 (5 bases). The V and J ends lost 6 bases and 2 bases respectively, with 19 bases between them. Germline CDR1 is MNHNY and CDR2 is SVGAGI (reference sequence). There are 16 residues in the CDR3.

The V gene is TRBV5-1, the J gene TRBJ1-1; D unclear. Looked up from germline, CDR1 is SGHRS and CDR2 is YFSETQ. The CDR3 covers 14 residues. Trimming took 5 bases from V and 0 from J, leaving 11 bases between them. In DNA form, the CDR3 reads TGCGCCAGCAGTCAGGACTCATTGAACACTGAAGCTTTCTTT. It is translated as CASSQDSLNTEAFF.

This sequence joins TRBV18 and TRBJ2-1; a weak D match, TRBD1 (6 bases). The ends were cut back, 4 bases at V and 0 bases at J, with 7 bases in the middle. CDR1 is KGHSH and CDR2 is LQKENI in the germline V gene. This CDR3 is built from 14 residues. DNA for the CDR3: TGTGCCAGCTCACAGGACAGCTCCTACAATGAGCAGTTCTTC. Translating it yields CASSQDSSYNEQFF.

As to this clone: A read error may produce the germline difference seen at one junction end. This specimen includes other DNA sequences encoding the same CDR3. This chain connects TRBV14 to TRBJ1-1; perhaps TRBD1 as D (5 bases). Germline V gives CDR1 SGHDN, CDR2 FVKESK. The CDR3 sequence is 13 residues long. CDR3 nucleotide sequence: TGCGCCAGCAGCCAAGATCGCACAGGTGGAGCTTTCTTT. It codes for CASSQDRTGGAFF.

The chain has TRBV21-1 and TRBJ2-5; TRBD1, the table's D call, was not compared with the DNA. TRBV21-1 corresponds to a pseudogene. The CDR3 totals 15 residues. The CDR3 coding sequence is TGTGCCAGCAGCCCTCATAGGGACAGCCAAGAGACCCAGTACTTC. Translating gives CASSPHRDSQETQYF.

CDR3 residues: CASSQSGGGNEQFF. CDR3 sequence (DNA): TGTGCCAGCAGCCAAAGCGGGGGCGGCAATGAGCAGTTCTTC. V usage is TRBV9 and J usage is TRBJ2-1; 8 nucleotides agree with TRBD2. V was clipped by 4 bases and J by 6 bases; unmatched bases: 6. The CDR3 spans 14 residues. Germline CDR1 and CDR2: SGDLS and YYNGEE. The full variable domain, in which reference TRBV9 and TRBJ2-1 provide the parts outside the CDR3, is DSGVTQTPKHLITATGQRVTLRCSPRSGDLSVYWYQQSLDQGLQFLIQYYNGEERAKGNILERFSAQQFPDLHSELNLSSLELGDSALYFCASSQSGGGNEQFFGPGTRLTVL.

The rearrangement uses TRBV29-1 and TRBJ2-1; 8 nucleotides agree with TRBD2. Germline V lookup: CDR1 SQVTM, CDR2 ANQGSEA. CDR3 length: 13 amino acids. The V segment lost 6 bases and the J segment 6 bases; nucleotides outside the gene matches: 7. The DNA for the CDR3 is TGCAGCGTGCAAAGCGGGAGTCGCAATGAGCAGTTCTTC. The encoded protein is CSVQSGSRNEQFF.

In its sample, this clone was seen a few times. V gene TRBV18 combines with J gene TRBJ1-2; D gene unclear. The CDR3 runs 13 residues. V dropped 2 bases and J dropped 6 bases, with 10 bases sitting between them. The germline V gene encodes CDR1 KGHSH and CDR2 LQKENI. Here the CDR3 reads CASSPWLTDGYTF. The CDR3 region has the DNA TGTGCCAGCTCACCATGGCTCACAGATGGCTACACCTTC. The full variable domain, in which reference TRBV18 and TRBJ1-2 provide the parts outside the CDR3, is NAGVMQNPRHLVRRRGQEARLRCSPMKGHSHVYWYRQLPEEGLKFMVYLQKENIIDESGMPKERFSAEFPKEGPSILRIQQVVRGDSAAYFCASSPWLTDGYTFGSGTRLTVV.

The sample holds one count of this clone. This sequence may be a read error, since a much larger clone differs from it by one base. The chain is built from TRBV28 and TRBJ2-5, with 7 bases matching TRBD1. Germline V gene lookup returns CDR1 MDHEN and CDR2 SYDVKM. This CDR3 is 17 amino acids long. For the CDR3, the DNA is TGTGCCAGCAGTACCCGGACAGGAGGATATCTCCAAGAGATCCAGTACTTC. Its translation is CASSTRTGGYLQEIQYF.

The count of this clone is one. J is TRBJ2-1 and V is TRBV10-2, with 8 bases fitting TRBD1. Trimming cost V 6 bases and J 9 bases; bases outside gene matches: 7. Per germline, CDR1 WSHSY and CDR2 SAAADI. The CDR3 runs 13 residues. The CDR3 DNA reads TGCGCCAGCAGGGGACAGGCGTTGGGTGAGCAGTTCTTC. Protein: CASRGQALGEQFF.

The DNA of the CDR3 is TGTGCCAGTAAGCGGGGCCCGGGGGAGACCCAGTACTTC. Its protein product is CASKRGPGETQYF. The chain links TRBV19 to TRBJ2-5; 7 bases line up with TRBD2. There are 13 residues in the CDR3. Germline CDR1 is LNHDA and CDR2 is SQIVND (reference sequence). With 7 bases clipped from V and 5 bases from J, the junction kept 7 bases outside the gene matches.